This T cell receptor (beta chain) was sequenced during a study of cytomegalovirus exposure and HLA in healthy donors. Notes on this clone: The antigen remains undetermined.

V lost 5 bases and J lost 3; bases outside the gene matches: 2. Looked up from germline, CDR1 is ENHRY and CDR2 is SYGVKD. CDR3 size: 15 residues. Regarding the study as a whole: Later analysis identified a missense DCLRE1C variant that was linked to TCR beta V- and J-gene trimming.

PCR involved 60 Vbeta and 13 Jbeta primers. Clones were sequenced by immunoSEQ multiplex PCR, and TCRdb holds only the in-frame ones, with some missing. The repertoire holds approximately 210,000 clones, with roughly 77% as singletons. The V gene is TRBV10-3, the J gene TRBJ2-5, with 14 positions matching TRBD2. The sample comprised PBMCs. The TCR was taken from a male donor in good health and CMV-seropositive. The CDR3 loop reads CAISRGLAGEETQYF. In DNA form, the CDR3 reads TGTGCCATCAGTAGGGGACTAGCGGGGGAAGAGACCCAGTACTTC.